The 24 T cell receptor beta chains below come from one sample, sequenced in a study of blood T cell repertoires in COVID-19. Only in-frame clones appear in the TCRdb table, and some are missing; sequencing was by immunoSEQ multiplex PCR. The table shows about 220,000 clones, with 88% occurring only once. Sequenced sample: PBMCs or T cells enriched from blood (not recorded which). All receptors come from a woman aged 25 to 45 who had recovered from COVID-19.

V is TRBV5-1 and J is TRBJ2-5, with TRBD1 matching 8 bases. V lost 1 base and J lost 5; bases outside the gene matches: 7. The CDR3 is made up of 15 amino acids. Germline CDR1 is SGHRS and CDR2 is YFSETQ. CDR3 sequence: CASSLLDRARETQYF. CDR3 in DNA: TGCGCCAGCAGCTTGTTGGACAGGGCTCGGGAGACCCAGTACTTC.

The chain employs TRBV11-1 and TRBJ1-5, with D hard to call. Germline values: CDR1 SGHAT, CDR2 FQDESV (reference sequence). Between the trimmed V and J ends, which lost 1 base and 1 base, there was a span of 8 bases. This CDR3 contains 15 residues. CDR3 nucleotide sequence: TGTGCCAGCAGCTTAGACGGTTCAAGCAATCAGCCCCAGCATTTT. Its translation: CASSLDGSSNQPQHF.

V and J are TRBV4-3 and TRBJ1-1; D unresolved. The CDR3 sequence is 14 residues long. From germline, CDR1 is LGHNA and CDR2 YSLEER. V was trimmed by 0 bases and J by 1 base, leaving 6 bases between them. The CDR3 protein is CASSQDWANTEAFF. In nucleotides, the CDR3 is TGCGCCAGCAGCCAAGATTGGGCGAACACTGAAGCTTTCTTT.

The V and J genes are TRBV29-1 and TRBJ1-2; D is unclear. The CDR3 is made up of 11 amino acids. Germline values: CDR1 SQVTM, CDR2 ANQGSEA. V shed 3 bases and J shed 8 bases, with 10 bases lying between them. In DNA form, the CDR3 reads TGCAGCGTTGATCCCGGTGTCGGCTACACCTTC. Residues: CSVDPGVGYTF.

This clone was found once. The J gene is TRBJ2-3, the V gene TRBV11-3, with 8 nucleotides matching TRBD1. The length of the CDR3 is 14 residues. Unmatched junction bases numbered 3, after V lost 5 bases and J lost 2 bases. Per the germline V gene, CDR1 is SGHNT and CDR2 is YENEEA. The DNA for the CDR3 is TGTGCCAGCAGCCGGGACAGGTACACAGATACGCAGTATTTT. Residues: CASSRDRYTDTQYF.

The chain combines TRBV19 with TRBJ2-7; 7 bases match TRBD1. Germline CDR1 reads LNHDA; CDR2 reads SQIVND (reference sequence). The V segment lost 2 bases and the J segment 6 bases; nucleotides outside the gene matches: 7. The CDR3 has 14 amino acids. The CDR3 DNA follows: TGTGCCAGTAGTATACGGGACAGCCCTTCCGAGCAGTACTTC. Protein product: CASSIRDSPSEQYF.

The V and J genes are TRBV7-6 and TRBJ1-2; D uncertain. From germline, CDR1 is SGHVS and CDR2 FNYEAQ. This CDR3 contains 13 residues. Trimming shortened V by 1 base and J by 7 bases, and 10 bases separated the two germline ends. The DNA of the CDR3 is TGTGCCAGCAGCTTAGGATCCGGTTCTGGCTACACCTTC. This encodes CASSLGSGSGYTF.

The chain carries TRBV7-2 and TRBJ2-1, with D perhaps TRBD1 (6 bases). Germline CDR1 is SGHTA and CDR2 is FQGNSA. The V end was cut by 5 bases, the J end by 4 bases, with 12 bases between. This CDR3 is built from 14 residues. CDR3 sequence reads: CASSPGAPYNEQFF. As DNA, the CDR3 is TGTGCCAGCAGCCCAGGGGCGCCGTACAATGAGCAGTTCTTC.

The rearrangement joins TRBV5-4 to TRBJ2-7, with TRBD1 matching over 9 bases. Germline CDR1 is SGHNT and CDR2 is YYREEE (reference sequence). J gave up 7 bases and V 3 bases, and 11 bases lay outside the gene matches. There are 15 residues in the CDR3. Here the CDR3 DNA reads TGTGCCAGCAGCTCCTATAGACAGGGGGTTTTTGAGCAGTACTTC. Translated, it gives CASSSYRQGVFEQYF.

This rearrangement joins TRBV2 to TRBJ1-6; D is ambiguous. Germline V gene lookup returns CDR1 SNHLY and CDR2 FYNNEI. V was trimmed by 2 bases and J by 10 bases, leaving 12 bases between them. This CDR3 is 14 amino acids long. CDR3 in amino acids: CASSESQMASPLHF. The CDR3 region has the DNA TGTGCCAGCAGTGAAAGTCAGATGGCCTCACCCCTCCACTTT. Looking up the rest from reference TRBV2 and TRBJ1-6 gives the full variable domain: EPEVTQTPSHQVTQMGQEVILRCVPISNHLYFYWYRQILGQKVEFLVSFYNNEISEKSEIFDDQFSVERPDGSNFTLKIRSTKLEDSAMYFCASSESQMASPLHFGNGTRLTVT.

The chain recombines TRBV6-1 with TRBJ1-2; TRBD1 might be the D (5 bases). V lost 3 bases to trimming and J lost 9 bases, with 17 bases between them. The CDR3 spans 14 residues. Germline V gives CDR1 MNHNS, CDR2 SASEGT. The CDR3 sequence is CASSESSRGASYTF. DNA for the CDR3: TGTGCCAGCAGTGAGAGCTCTAGGGGCGCGAGCTACACCTTC.

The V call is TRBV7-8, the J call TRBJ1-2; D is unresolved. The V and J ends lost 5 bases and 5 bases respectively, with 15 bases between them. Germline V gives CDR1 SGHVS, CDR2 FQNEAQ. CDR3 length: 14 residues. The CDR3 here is CASSPNLGGYGYTF. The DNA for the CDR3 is TGTGCCAGCAGCCCCAATCTGGGCGGGTATGGCTACACCTTC.

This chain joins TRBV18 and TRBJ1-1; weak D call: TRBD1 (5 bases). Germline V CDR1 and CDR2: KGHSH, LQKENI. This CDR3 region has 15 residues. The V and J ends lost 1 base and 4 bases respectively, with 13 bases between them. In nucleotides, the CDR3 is TGTGCCAGCTCACCACAGGGCGGGGACGGCACTGAAGCTTTCTTT. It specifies CASSPQGGDGTEAFF.

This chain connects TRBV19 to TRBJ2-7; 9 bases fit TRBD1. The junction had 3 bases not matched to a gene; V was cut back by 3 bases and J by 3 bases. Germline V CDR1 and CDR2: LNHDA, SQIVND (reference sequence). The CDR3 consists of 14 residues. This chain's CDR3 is CASSMPGQGYEQYF. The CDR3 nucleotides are TGTGCCAGTAGTATGCCGGGACAGGGCTACGAGCAGTACTTC.

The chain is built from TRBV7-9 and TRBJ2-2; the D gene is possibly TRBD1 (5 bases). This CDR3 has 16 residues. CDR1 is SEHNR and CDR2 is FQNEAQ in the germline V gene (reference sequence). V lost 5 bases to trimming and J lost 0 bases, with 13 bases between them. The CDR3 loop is CASSARQSANTGELFF. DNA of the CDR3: TGTGCCAGCAGCGCCCGACAGTCGGCGAACACCGGGGAGCTGTTTTTT.

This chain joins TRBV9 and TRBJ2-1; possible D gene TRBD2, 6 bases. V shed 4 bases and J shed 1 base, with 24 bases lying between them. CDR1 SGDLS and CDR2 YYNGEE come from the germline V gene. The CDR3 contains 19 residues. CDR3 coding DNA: TGTGCCAGCAGCCCGGGAAGGGGTGGGGCGGGGACTTCCTACAATGAGCAGTTCTTC. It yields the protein CASSPGRGGAGTSYNEQFF.

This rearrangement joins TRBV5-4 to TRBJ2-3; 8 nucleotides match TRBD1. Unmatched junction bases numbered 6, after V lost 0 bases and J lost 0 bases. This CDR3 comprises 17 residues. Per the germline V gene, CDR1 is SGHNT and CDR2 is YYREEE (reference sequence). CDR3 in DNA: TGTGCCAGCAGCTTGGCTCAGGGGGCGCGGAGCACAGATACGCAGTATTTT. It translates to CASSLAQGARSTDTQYF.

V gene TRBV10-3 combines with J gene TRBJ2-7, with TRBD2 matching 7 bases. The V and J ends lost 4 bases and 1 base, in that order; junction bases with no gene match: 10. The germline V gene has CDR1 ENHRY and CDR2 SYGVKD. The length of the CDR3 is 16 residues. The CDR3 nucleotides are TGTGCCATCAGTGTAGGGGCAGCGGGGTCTTCCTACGAGCAGTACTTC. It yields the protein CAISVGAAGSSYEQYF.

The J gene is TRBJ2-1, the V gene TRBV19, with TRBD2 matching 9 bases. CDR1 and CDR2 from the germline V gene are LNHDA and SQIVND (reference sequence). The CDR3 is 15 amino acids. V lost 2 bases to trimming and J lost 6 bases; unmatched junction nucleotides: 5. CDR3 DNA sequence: TGTGCCAGTAGTATAAGCGCGGGGGGGCCCAATGAGCAGTTCTTC. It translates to CASSISAGGPNEQFF.

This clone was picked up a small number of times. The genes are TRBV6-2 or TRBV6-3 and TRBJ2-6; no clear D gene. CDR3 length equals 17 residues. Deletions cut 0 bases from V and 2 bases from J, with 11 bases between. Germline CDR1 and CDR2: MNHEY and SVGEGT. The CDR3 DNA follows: TGTGCCAGCAGTTACTCCGAAGCCTCCACTGGGGCCAACGTCCTGACTTTC. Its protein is CASSYSEASTGANVLTF.

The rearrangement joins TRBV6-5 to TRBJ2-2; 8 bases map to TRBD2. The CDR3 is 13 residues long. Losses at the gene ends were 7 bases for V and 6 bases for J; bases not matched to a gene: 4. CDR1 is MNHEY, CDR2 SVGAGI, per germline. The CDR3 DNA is TGTGCCAGCACCCGGGGGGGCTCCGGGGAGCTGTTTTTT. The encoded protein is CASTRGGSGELFF.

In DNA, the CDR3 is TGTGCCAGCAGTTCGGGACAGCTCTATGGCTACACCTTC. The encoded protein is CASSSGQLYGYTF. This chain joins TRBV12-3 or TRBV12-4 and TRBJ1-2; the match to TRBD1 covers 7 bases. This CDR3 contains 13 residues. The J segment lost 4 bases and the V segment lost 4 bases, leaving 3 bases of the junction unmatched.

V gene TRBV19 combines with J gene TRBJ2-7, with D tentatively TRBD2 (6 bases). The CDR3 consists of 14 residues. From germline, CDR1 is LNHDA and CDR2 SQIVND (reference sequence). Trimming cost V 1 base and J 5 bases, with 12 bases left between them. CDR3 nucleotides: TGTGCCAGTAGTATAGGGGGGGATGGCGACGAGCAGTACTTC. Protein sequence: CASSIGGDGDEQYF.

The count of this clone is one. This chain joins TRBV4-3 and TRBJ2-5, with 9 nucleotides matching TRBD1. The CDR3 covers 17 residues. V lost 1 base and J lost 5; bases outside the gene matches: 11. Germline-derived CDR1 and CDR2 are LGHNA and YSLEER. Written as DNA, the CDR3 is TGCGCCAGCAGCCAAGGGGTGTGGGGACAGGGTCGGGAGACCCAGTACTTC. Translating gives CASSQGVWGQGRETQYF.